At least ten counts were recorded for the clone carrying this T cell receptor beta chain. Its antigen is undetermined. This CDR3 is 12 amino acids long. Germline-derived CDR1 and CDR2 are DFQATT and SNEGSKA (reference sequence). Deletions cut 3 bases from V and 0 bases from J, with 5 bases between. This sample is part of a study of T cells after yellow fever vaccination. Conversion of TCR transcripts into cDNA relied on 5'RACE template switching, which added a universal primer site and UMIs. Using its own MiXCR run on the 5' RACE reads, TCRdb lists one record per CDR3 protein. The profile covers 110,000 to 150,000 distinct CDR3 sequences, with 5% to 7.5% appearing a single time and approximately 0.59% taken by the ten largest. General study findings and limits: Repertoires sorted by FACS could include abundant clonotypes that are contaminants from the bulk population.

The chain links TRBV20-1 to TRBJ2-5, with D possibly being TRBD2 (5 bases). This clonotype was sampled from a man under 40 who received the YFV17D yellow fever vaccine. The sequencing here drew on CD4+ T cells sorted from PBMCs, taken 10 days after the yellow fever booster vaccination. This CDR3 reads CSARRDQETQYF. The DNA of the CDR3 is TGCAGTGCTAGGAGGGACCAAGAGACCCAGTACTTC.